Below are 9 T cell receptor beta chains sequenced from a single sample in a study of cytomegalovirus exposure and HLA in healthy donors. The PCR was carried out with 60 Vbeta primers and 13 Jbeta primers. Here immunoSEQ multiplex PCR was the method, and the copy in TCRdb shows in-frame clones only, minus some. The sample consists of fewer than 200,000 clones, about four fifths of them appearing once. Material for sequencing was PBMCs. These receptors were taken from a woman aged 18-35 years in good health and CMV-seronegative.

This clone was counted between two and nine times. The CDR3 sequence is CASSLGPGRGTGELFF. For the CDR3, the DNA is TGTGCCAGCAGCCTGGGCCCGGGGCGGGGCACCGGGGAGCTGTTTTTT. The J gene is TRBJ2-2, the V gene TRBV6-6, with D tentatively TRBD2 (6 bases). Germline V gene sequence: CDR1 MNHNY, CDR2 SVGAGI (reference sequence). V was shortened by 6 bases and J by 4 bases, with 18 bases between the two germline ends. The CDR3 has 16 amino acids.

The chain employs TRBV5-5 and TRBJ1-1; 9 bases map to TRBD1. This CDR3 has 16 residues. Germline CDR1 reads SGHKS; CDR2 reads YYEKEE (reference sequence). V shed 4 bases, J shed 5 bases, and the junction held 12 bases outside the gene matches. The CDR3 sequence: CASSRGQGLEVTEAFF. DNA for the CDR3: TGTGCCAGCAGCCGCGGACAGGGGCTCGAGGTTACTGAAGCTTTCTTT.

This clone showed up just a few times. The V gene is TRBV6-1, the J gene TRBJ2-7, with 9 bases that match TRBD1. This CDR3 is built from 14 residues. V shed 7 bases, J shed 8 bases, and the junction held 12 bases outside the gene matches. Germline-derived CDR1 and CDR2 are MNHNS and SASEGT. The CDR3 sequence: CASTEGQGLLKQYF. The CDR3 DNA reads as TGTGCCAGCACCGAGGGACAGGGTTTATTAAAGCAGTACTTC.

There are a few counts of this clone. The chain couples TRBV7-8 to TRBJ2-7; D gene ambiguous. CDR1 and CDR2 from the germline V gene are SGHVS and FQNEAQ. The V and J ends lost 2 bases and 2 bases respectively, with 7 bases between them. This CDR3 is built from 13 residues. The CDR3 DNA reads as TGTGCCAGCAGCTTACTTGCGGCCTACGAGCAGTACTTC. As protein: CASSLLAAYEQYF.

This clone was seen just once. This chain joins TRBV6-5 and TRBJ1-1; no reliable D call. Germline values: CDR1 MNHEY, CDR2 SVGAGI. This CDR3 comprises 14 residues. Trimming pared 4 bases from V and 6 bases from J, leaving 15 bases between. DNA of the CDR3: TGTGCCAGCAGTTCACTGGAGAGGTGGGCTGAAGCTTTCTTT. Translation gives CASSSLERWAEAFF.

The chain couples TRBV4-1 to TRBJ1-5; tentatively, D is TRBD1 (6 bases). V gave up 0 bases and J gave up 4 bases, with 16 bases separating them. This CDR3 spans 17 amino acids. Germline V gives CDR1 MGHRA, CDR2 YSYEKL. The DNA of the CDR3 is TGCGCCAGCAGCCAAGAACTGAGGGGGTCCAGGAATCAGCCCCAGCATTTT. This codes for CASSQELRGSRNQPQHF.

This chain joins TRBV4-2 and TRBJ2-1; D is possibly TRBD1 (6 bases). V was trimmed by 0 bases and J by 3 bases, leaving 12 bases between them. This CDR3 has 16 amino acids. Germline assignment: CDR1 LGHNA and CDR2 YNFKEQ. The CDR3 here is CASSQDIRGLYNEQFF. The CDR3 nucleotides are TGTGCCAGCAGCCAAGACATCAGGGGTCTCTACAATGAGCAGTTCTTC.

CDR3 in DNA: TGTGCCAGCAAAGCAGGGTCCGGCTATGGCTACACCTTC. Its protein is CASKAGSGYGYTF. The chain has TRBV2 and TRBJ1-2, with D maybe TRBD1 (5 bases). V gave up 7 bases and J gave up 4 bases, with 13 bases separating them. CDR1 and CDR2 from the germline V gene are SNHLY and FYNNEI. The CDR3 totals 13 residues. The variable domain in full, with the rest retrieved from reference TRBV2 and TRBJ1-2, is EPEVTQTPSHQVTQMGQEVILRCVPISNHLYFYWYRQILGQKVEFLVSFYNNEISEKSEIFDDQFSVERPDGSNFTLKIRSTKLEDSAMYFCASKAGSGYGYTFGSGTRLTVV.

The rearrangement links TRBV6-5 to TRBJ1-1, with 7 bases matching TRBD1. The CDR3 runs 15 residues. The junction had 6 bases not matched to a gene; V was cut back by 2 bases and J by 3 bases. Per the germline V gene, CDR1 is MNHEY and CDR2 is SVGAGI. For the CDR3, the DNA is TGTGCCAGCAGTTACCTGGGAAGGGGGCACACTGAAGCTTTCTTT. Amino acids: CASSYLGRGHTEAFF.